The T cell receptor (beta chain) described here comes from a study of blood T cell repertoires in COVID-19. About the research overall: Nucleic acid was either cDNA or gDNA, and it came from T cells, B-cell-depleted T cells, or PBMCs.

Germline V gene sequence: CDR1 SGHRS, CDR2 YFSETQ. Unmatched junction bases numbered 10, after V lost 4 bases and J lost 8 bases. The CDR3 sequence is 14 residues long. This clone was recorded a few times. As processed by the authors: Nucleated cell number was recorded as an estimate derived from reference gene primer amplification. Clones were read by immunoSEQ multiplex PCR, and TCRdb kept only the in-frame ones, dropping some. That table supplies the V and J calls and clone size; D and trimming were determined from the DNA. Of approximately 120,000 clones in the sample, 70% to 90% were seen once. The receptor's source is a woman aged 45-65 years who had recovered from COVID-19. The sequencing input was peripheral blood. The chain couples TRBV5-1 to TRBJ1-2; 8 nucleotides line up with TRBD1. CDR3 sequence reads: CASSLGQGAVGYTF. The CDR3 bases are TGCGCCAGCAGCCTCGGGCAGGGGGCTGTCGGCTACACCTTC. Combining the CDR3 with reference TRBV5-1 and TRBJ1-2 gives the whole variable domain KAGVTQTPRYLIKTRGQQVTLSCSPISGHRSVSWYQQTPGQGLQFLFEYFSETQRNKGNFPGRFSGRQFSNSRSEMNVSTLELGDSALYLCASSLGQGAVGYTFGSGTRLTVV.